These 7 T cell receptor beta chains originate from one sample sequenced in a study of shared clonotypes between healthy human individuals. Profiled with immunoSEQ multiplex PCR; TCRdb holds only in-frame clones, not every one. The repertoire holds roughly 1,000,000 clones, with approximately 78% as singletons. The source material was memory CD4+ T cells from PBMCs. This sample's subset: CD45RA-negative fraction. The receptor set was obtained from a man younger than 35 in good health. Some clones in this sample may be carry-over from other donors' samples.

CDR3: CASSWTGGRDTQYF. In nucleotides, the CDR3 is TGTGCCAGCAGTTGGACGGGCGGGAGAGATACGCAGTATTTT. The chain couples TRBV28 to TRBJ2-3, with 7 bases matching TRBD2. The V gene's germline CDR1 is MDHEN and CDR2 SYDVKM. J was trimmed by 5 bases and V by 4 bases; bases with no gene match: 6. The CDR3 has 14 amino acids.

This chain links TRBV7-3 with TRBJ2-7; 10 positions agree with TRBD1. The CDR3 loop spans 15 amino acids. CDR1 SGHTA and CDR2 FQGTGA come from the germline V gene. J gave up 3 bases and V 3 bases, and 5 bases lay outside the gene matches. For the CDR3, the DNA is TGTGCCAGCAGCTTTACCGGGACAGGGGACTACGAGCAGTACTTC. Protein sequence: CASSFTGTGDYEQYF.

The chain is built from TRBV19 and TRBJ2-3, with unresolved D. This CDR3 has 15 amino acids. The V end was cut by 1 base, the J end by 0 bases, with 8 bases between. Germline assignment: CDR1 LNHDA and CDR2 SQIVND (reference sequence). The CDR3 here is CASSIGAASTDTQYF. CDR3 DNA: TGTGCCAGTAGTATAGGTGCAGCTAGCACAGATACGCAGTATTTT.

The CDR3 region has the DNA TGTGCCAGCAGTCCCCCCGCGCGGACCCAGTACTTC. Translation gives CASSPPARTQYF. The gene calls are TRBV28 and TRBJ2-5; D is unclear. Germline CDR1 is MDHEN and CDR2 is SYDVKM. The CDR3 has 12 amino acids. Trimming took 5 bases from V and 7 from J, leaving 11 bases between them.

The sample holds many counts of this clone. The rearrangement joins TRBV2 to TRBJ1-1; unclear D gene. The CDR3 loop spans 13 amino acids. V was cut by 7 bases and J by 5 bases, with 14 bases left in between. Germline CDR1 SNHLY, CDR2 FYNNEI. CDR3 amino acids: CASTHPRSTEAFF. DNA of the CDR3: TGTGCCAGCACACACCCCCGTTCGACTGAAGCTTTCTTT.

Concerning this clone itself: This likely traces to a read error, being one base from a far larger clone. The chain employs TRBV29-1 and TRBJ1-1; possible D gene TRBD1, 5 bases. The CDR3 loop spans 15 amino acids. CDR1 and CDR2 from the germline V gene are SQVTM and ANQGSEA. This chain's CDR3 is CSVADGWGMNTEALF. The CDR3 nucleotides are TGCAGCGTTGCGGACGGGTGGGGGATGAACACTGAAGCTCTCTTT.

J is TRBJ2-2 and V is TRBV21-1; the table's D call, TRBD1, has no DNA check behind it. TRBV21-1 is listed as a pseudogene. The CDR3 extends over 13 amino acids. CDR3 sequence reads: CASSKEGVGELFF. CDR3 sequence (DNA): TGTGCCAGCAGCAAAGAGGGGGTCGGGGAGCTGTTTTTT.